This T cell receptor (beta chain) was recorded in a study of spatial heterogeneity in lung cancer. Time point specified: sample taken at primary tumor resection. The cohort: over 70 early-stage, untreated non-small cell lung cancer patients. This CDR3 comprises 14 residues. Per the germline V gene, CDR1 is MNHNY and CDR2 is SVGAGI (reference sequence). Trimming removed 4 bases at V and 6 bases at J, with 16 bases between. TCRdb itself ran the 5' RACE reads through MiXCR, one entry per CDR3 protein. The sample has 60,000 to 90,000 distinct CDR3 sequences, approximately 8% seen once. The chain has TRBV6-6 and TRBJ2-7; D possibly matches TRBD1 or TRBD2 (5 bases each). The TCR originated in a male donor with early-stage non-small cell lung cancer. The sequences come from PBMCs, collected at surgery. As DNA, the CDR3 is TGTGCCAGCAGTTCGAGTGGGACCCTTCCCGAGCAGTACTTC. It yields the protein CASSSSGTLPEQYF.